A single sample gave rise to the 5 T cell receptor beta chains below, sequenced in a study of blood T cell repertoires in COVID-19. Assay used: immunoSEQ multiplex PCR; TCRdb lists only in-frame clones, some missing. The table includes 200,000 or so clones, nearly 90% detected once. Input material: PBMCs or T cells enriched from blood (not recorded which). The receptors derive from a man aged 30 to 45 who had recovered from COVID-19.

This chain uses TRBV7-9 with TRBJ2-1, with 7 nucleotides matching TRBD1. The V segment lost 3 bases and the J segment 5 bases; nucleotides outside the gene matches: 13. The CDR3 consists of 17 residues. Germline-derived CDR1 and CDR2 are SEHNR and FQNEAQ (reference sequence). For the CDR3, the DNA is TGTGCCAGCAGCTTTGGCAGACCGGGACAGAGAAACAATGAGCAGTTCTTC. Translating gives CASSFGRPGQRNNEQFF.

This clone was detected only a few times. The chain carries TRBV6-1 and TRBJ2-3, with TRBD2 identical over 14 bases. The CDR3 contains 18 residues. Germline V gene sequence: CDR1 MNHNS, CDR2 SASEGT. Trimming cost V 2 bases and J 4 bases; bases outside gene matches: 8. The CDR3 sequence: CASSEFRLAGGRSDTQYF. CDR3 sequence (DNA): TGTGCCAGCAGTGAATTTAGACTAGCGGGGGGGCGGTCAGATACGCAGTATTTT.

V and J are TRBV19 and TRBJ1-5, with TRBD1 as a possible D gene (6 bases). Germline V gives CDR1 LNHDA, CDR2 SQIVND (reference sequence). This CDR3 is built from 13 residues. CDR3 sequence (DNA): TGTGACAGGGAGAGGGCCCTAAATCAGCCCCAGCATTTT. This translates into CDRERALNQPQHF.

The rearrangement uses TRBV19 and TRBJ1-2; D is possibly TRBD1 (6 bases). V was shortened by 3 bases and J by 1 base, with 12 bases between the two germline ends. Per germline, CDR1 LNHDA and CDR2 SQIVND (reference sequence). CDR3 length equals 15 residues. The CDR3 loop reads CASSMPGDLNYGYTF. Here the CDR3 DNA reads TGTGCCAGTAGTATGCCAGGGGACCTTAACTATGGCTACACCTTC.

The V and J genes are TRBV2 and TRBJ1-1; D not resolved. Germline loops: CDR1 SNHLY, CDR2 FYNNEI. V gave up 4 bases and J gave up 6 bases, with 12 bases separating them. CDR3 length: 13 residues. The CDR3: CASSVDEVPEAFF. The CDR3 region has the DNA TGTGCCAGCAGTGTTGATGAGGTCCCTGAAGCTTTCTTT.